This T cell receptor (beta chain) comes out of a study of cytomegalovirus exposure and HLA in healthy donors. Study-level findings and limits: Analyses of presence and absence presupposed an approximately uniform sequencing depth across donors.

With 60 Vbeta and 13 Jbeta primers, the PCR was carried out. TCRdb's copy holds only in-frame clones and misses some; the assay was immunoSEQ multiplex PCR. The listing contains about 150,000 clones. With regard to this clone: The antigen is unknown.

The CDR3 sequence is 14 residues long. V lost 7 bases and J lost 2, with 14 bases in between. The germline gives CDR1 SGHRS, CDR2 YFSETQ. The chain recombines TRBV5-1 with TRBJ2-3, with a weak D call TRBD1 (5 bases). The source of this sequence is a young man in good health and CMV-seronegative. Sample: PBMCs. The CDR3 is CASRQGPPTDTQYF. The CDR3 coding sequence is TGCGCCAGCCGCCAGGGCCCCCCCACAGATACGCAGTATTTT.